A single sample is the source of the 16 T cell receptor beta chains below, sequenced in a study of beta chain features in type 1 diabetes. Expressed TCRB transcripts were sequenced because the entire RNA isolate underwent reverse transcription. Sequencing used immunoSEQ multiplex PCR; TCRdb keeps in-frame clones, though not all of them. The table shows 150,000 to 200,000 clones, with roughly 9.1% occurring only once. Sequencing was done on a sample of central memory CD4+ T cells from blood. The source of these receptors is a woman under 30 in good health.

This chain joins TRBV5-1 and TRBJ1-1; D remains unclear. Between the trimmed V and J ends, which lost 4 bases and 8 bases, there was a span of 18 bases. Germline-derived CDR1 and CDR2 are SGHRS and YFSETQ. CDR3 length: 14 residues. CDR3 sequence: CASSATGSSLEAFF. The DNA of the CDR3 is TGCGCCAGCAGCGCTACCGGGAGTTCTCTCGAAGCTTTCTTT.

CDR3 nucleotides: TGTGCCAGTAGTAAGGACAGATTCTACGAGCAGTACTTC. Residues: CASSKDRFYEQYF. The chain has TRBV19 and TRBJ2-7, with D possibly TRBD1 on 6 matching bases. This CDR3 comprises 13 residues. Germline-derived CDR1 and CDR2 are LNHDA and SQIVND (reference sequence). The V end was cut by 4 bases, the J end by 3 bases, with 10 bases between.

This clone was seen a handful of times. The same CDR3 arises from other DNA sequences in this sample as well. The V gene is TRBV5-1, the J gene TRBJ2-1; D is uncertain. The germline gives CDR1 SGHRS, CDR2 YFSETQ. V lost 0 bases to trimming and J lost 7 bases, with 5 bases between them. There are 12 residues in the CDR3. The CDR3 nucleotides are TGCGCCAGCAGCTTGGTAGAGAATGAGCAGTTCTTC. Residues: CASSLVENEQFF. Combining the CDR3 with reference TRBV5-1 and TRBJ2-1 gives the whole variable domain KAGVTQTPRYLIKTRGQQVTLSCSPISGHRSVSWYQQTPGQGLQFLFEYFSETQRNKGNFPGRFSGRQFSNSRSEMNVSTLELGDSALYLCASSLVENEQFFGPGTRLTVL.

This chain uses TRBV5-1 with TRBJ2-6; TRBD1 is a possible D gene (5 bases). Germline CDR1 is SGHRS and CDR2 is YFSETQ. V was cut by 6 bases and J by 0 bases, with 19 bases left in between. This CDR3 is built from 18 residues. Written as DNA, the CDR3 is TGCGCCAGCACCCCTGACAGTTTATCCAGCTCTGGGGCCAACGTCCTGACTTTC. It codes for CASTPDSLSSSGANVLTF.

The chain employs TRBV18 and TRBJ2-5, with no clear D. Trimming pared 6 bases from V and 1 base from J, leaving 3 bases between. The germline CDR1 and CDR2 sequences are KGHSH and LQKENI. There are 11 residues in the CDR3. CDR3 loop: CASSLQETQYF. The CDR3 DNA is TGTGCCAGCTCCCTCCAAGAGACCCAGTACTTC.

There are a few counts of this clone. The V call is TRBV18, the J call TRBJ1-3; possibly TRBD1 for D (6 bases). The CDR3 contains 16 residues. Trimming cost V 6 bases and J 2 bases, with 17 bases left between them. Germline V CDR1 and CDR2: KGHSH, LQKENI. CDR3 nucleotide sequence: TGTGCCAGCTCGCGGTCGGGGGGCAAAGCTGGAAACACCATATATTTT. Its protein product is CASSRSGGKAGNTIYF.

This clone was picked up many times. The V and J genes are TRBV7-2 and TRBJ1-3; 7 bases are shared with TRBD1. Trimming took 5 bases from V and 3 from J; bases not matched to a gene: 10. Germline CDR1 is SGHTA and CDR2 is FQGNSA. This CDR3 region has 16 residues. CDR3 region: CASSVRQGSVGNTIYF. The CDR3 bases are TGTGCCAGCAGCGTCCGACAGGGATCGGTTGGAAACACCATATATTTT.

V usage is TRBV5-6 and J usage is TRBJ1-1; 8 bases agree with TRBD1. CDR1 and CDR2 (germline): SGHDT, YYEEEE. V lost 2 bases and J lost 1; bases outside the gene matches: 7. The CDR3 covers 16 residues. The CDR3 spells CASSFSGRGQNTEAFF. Here the CDR3 DNA reads TGTGCCAGCAGCTTCAGCGGCAGGGGGCAGAACACTGAAGCTTTCTTT. The full variable domain, with the rest looked up from reference TRBV5-6 and TRBJ1-1, is DAGVTQSPTHLIKTRGQQVTLRCSPKSGHDTVSWYQQALGQGPQFIFQYYEEEERQRGNFPDRFSGHQFPNYSSELNVNALLLGDSALYLCASSFSGRGQNTEAFFGQGTRLTVV.

J is TRBJ2-2 and V is TRBV9, with a tentative D call TRBD1 (6 bases). CDR1 SGDLS and CDR2 YYNGEE come from the germline V gene. The length of the CDR3 is 16 residues. The V end lost 4 bases, the J end lost 0 bases, and 13 bases lay between the germline ends. CDR3: CASSYAGAPNTGELFF. The CDR3 DNA reads as TGTGCCAGCAGCTACGCAGGGGCTCCGAACACCGGGGAGCTGTTTTTT.

This clone was observed a few times. The chain has TRBV27 and TRBJ2-2; 7 bases are shared with TRBD1. With 3 bases clipped from V and 6 bases from J, the junction kept 7 bases outside the gene matches. The germline V gene encodes CDR1 MNHEY and CDR2 SMNVEV (reference sequence). The CDR3 covers 15 residues. In DNA form, the CDR3 reads TGTGCCAGCAGTTTTATTGACAGGGAAGCCGGGGAGCTGTTTTTT. Amino acids: CASSFIDREAGELFF.

This clone was seen many times. The V and J genes are TRBV29-1 and TRBJ2-1, with 14 bases that match TRBD2. V shed 7 bases, J shed 9 bases, and the junction held 8 bases outside the gene matches. Germline V CDR1 and CDR2: SQVTM, ANQGSEA. The CDR3 totals 14 residues. Here the CDR3 reads CSGWTSGRNGEQFF. In DNA, the CDR3 is TGCAGCGGATGGACTAGCGGGAGGAATGGTGAGCAGTTCTTC.

This clone was detected only a few times. This rearrangement joins TRBV7-9 to TRBJ2-3; perhaps TRBD1 as D (5 bases). Looked up from germline, CDR1 is SEHNR and CDR2 is FQNEAQ (reference sequence). The CDR3 length is 14 residues. Trimming shortened V by 1 base and J by 6 bases, and 11 bases separated the two germline ends. CDR3 protein: CASSLGAGIDTQYF. The CDR3 nucleotides read TGTGCCAGCAGCTTAGGGGCAGGGATCGATACGCAGTATTTT.

This chain connects TRBV5-1 to TRBJ2-3, with 7 bases lining up with TRBD2. With V trimmed by 1 base and J by 0 bases, 5 bases remained unmatched. In germline, CDR1 is SGHRS, CDR2 YFSETQ. There are 16 residues in the CDR3. For the CDR3, the DNA is TGCGCCAGCAGCTTGCGGGCTAGCGGCAGCACAGATACGCAGTATTTT. It translates to CASSLRASGSTDTQYF.

The chain links TRBV14 to TRBJ2-7; 8 positions match TRBD2. The CDR3 has 16 residues. V shed 4 bases, J shed 0 bases, and the junction held 8 bases outside the gene matches. The germline gives CDR1 SGHDN, CDR2 FVKESK. The CDR3 DNA reads TGTGCCAGCAGCCGGAGACTAGCGAAAAGCTCCTACGAGCAGTACTTC. Translation: CASSRRLAKSSYEQYF.

This clone was found a few times. CDR3 sequence reads: CASSPMEGPLGYTF. CDR3 DNA: TGTGCCAGCAGCCCTATGGAGGGACCTCTTGGCTACACCTTC. The chain recombines TRBV7-9 with TRBJ1-2, with a weak D call TRBD1 (5 bases). The V and J ends lost 5 bases and 7 bases respectively, with 17 bases between them. The length of the CDR3 is 14 residues. Germline CDR1 is SEHNR and CDR2 is FQNEAQ (reference sequence).

This clone was seen a few times. CDR3 loop: CASSSYLDRGPSSYNEQFF. The CDR3 DNA is TGTGCCAGCAGTTCCTATTTGGACAGGGGACCCAGCTCCTACAATGAGCAGTTCTTC. The V and J genes are TRBV27 and TRBJ2-1, with TRBD1 matching 9 bases. The CDR3 loop spans 19 amino acids. The V segment lost 4 bases and the J segment 0 bases; nucleotides outside the gene matches: 13. Germline CDR1 and CDR2: MNHEY and SMNVEV (reference sequence).